This T cell receptor beta chain was profiled in a study of persistence of HIV-infected CD4 T cells (dated by TCRdb to 2019 to 2021). For the study in its entirety: The median time participants had been on suppressive ART was about 8 years. Peripheral blood samples of up to about 180 mL were taken at multiple time points, with the exception of a couple of participants who underwent leukapheresis at a single time point. Anti-CD3/anti-CD28 stimulation activated a higher proportion of cells, with a lower memory fraction, than antigen stimulation. CMV- and HIV-1 Gag-responding CD4+ T cells were isolated from ART-treated individuals so that antigen-driven clonal expansion of HIV-1-infected cells could be examined. The clonality of all cells in each sorted population was assessed by TCRbeta sequencing, whereas the clonality of infected cells was assessed by proviral sequencing. In the cross-participant TCR cluster analysis, about eight participants were included for CMV and roughly 7 participants were included for Gag.

Points on this clone: Its antigen is still unknown. Qualities for individual bases were not recorded, and no much larger clone is one base off.

What the treatment or condition label conveys for this sample: suppressive antiretroviral therapy. As a nonspecific positive control representing the CD4+ T cell repertoire, the cells were stimulated with anti-CD3/anti-CD28 magnetic beads. CD4+ T cells that responded were sorted based on upregulation of both CD40 ligand and CD69. HIV-1-infected adults in whom suppressive ART had been started during chronic infection were enrolled as participants. For at least 4 years, participants had undetectable plasma HIV-1 RNA, below 50 copies/mL. To be included, participants needed a CD4+ T cell count above 400 cells/uL and a positive CMV serology. Before stimulation, PBMCs were isolated using density centrifugation and then depleted of CD8+ T cells. For less than 20 hours, the CD8-depleted PBMCs were stimulated with anti-CD28/CD49d costimulation, a CD40-blocking antibody, and enfuvirtide to prevent new infections. Cell sorting was performed on a Beckman Coulter MoFlo Legacy or XDP sorter, and dead cells were excluded with propidium iodide. For samples with more than one million cells, genomic DNA was extracted with the QIAamp DNA Mini Kit, and for all other samples the Quick-DNA Microprep Kit was used.

Overall study outcomes, separate from this receptor: Because the TCR analyses were done in bulk, restricting them to just the rare CMV-responding cells that actually carried HIV-1 proviruses was not possible. TCR oligoclonality correlated with proviral oligoclonality within the same sorted populations. Antigen-responding cells were enriched for expanded CDR3beta sequences that were degenerate, which suggests that CD4+ responses to CMV and Gag underwent convergent selection. Significantly lower TCRbeta richness was observed in CMV- and Gag-responding cells than in anti-CD3/anti-CD28-responding cells, and higher oligoclonality was observed in CMV-responding cells than in CD3/CD28-stimulated and Gag-responding cells. The study involved few individuals and tested only a limited range of antigens.

The immunoSEQ hsTCRB assay version 4, run in survey mode, was used to sequence TCRbeta repertoires from genomic DNA. For TCRbeta sequencing, genomic DNA was diluted to roughly 10 ng/uL, and up to 1 ug was used per sample. The original methods were these. Analysis of the TCRbeta data was done in ImmunoSeq Analyzer 3.0, and diversity was computed on productive nucleotide rearrangements. Using the Immunarch R package, lower-bound TCR diversity was estimated with the improved Chao index and clonality was estimated with the Gini coefficient. Different nucleotide rearrangements encoding the same CDR3beta amino acid sequence were counted as distinct clonotypes. Differential abundance analysis found TCRbeta sequences that were significantly enriched in antigen-responding cells compared with anti-CD3/anti-CD28-activated cells. TCRs were clustered by predicted peptide-MHC specificity with GLIPH2, both within individual participants and across merged participant data sets. The immuneACCESS repertoire file appears here via TCRdb, limited to in-frame rearrangements. These files lack a portion of the clones; in checked studies, under half of the deficit traces to unresolved V genes, and the cause of the others is not known. D and trimming come from the DNA, and the V and J calls and clone size come from that table. This sample gives some 49,000 clones in total; more than 80% of them show up just once. The ten biggest clones cover approximately 3.2% of the sample.

The V end loses 0 bases and the J end loses 6 bases, and a stretch of 15 bases separates them. The CDR3 measures 15 amino acids from cysteine to phenylalanine. The CDR3 DNA has 45 bases and is translated from base 1. Reading the germline V gene gives CDR1 LGHNA and CDR2 YSLEER. The receptor was isolated from an adult woman with HIV who was CMV-seropositive. Material: CD4+ T cells sorted from PBMCs after 18-hour stimulation, obtained from a patient who received antiretroviral therapy. The sample's cell subset or site, from its label and the paper: CD40L+CD69+ CD4 T cells responding to anti-CD3/anti-CD28 beads, representing the overall repertoire. Here the chain combines TRBV4-3 and TRBJ2-7; TRBD1 is a weak D gene call, 5 bases matching. The encoded CDR3 is CASSQDGAGHGEQYF. The base sequence is TGCGCCAGCAGCCAAGATGGGGCAGGACATGGCGAGCAGTACTTC.